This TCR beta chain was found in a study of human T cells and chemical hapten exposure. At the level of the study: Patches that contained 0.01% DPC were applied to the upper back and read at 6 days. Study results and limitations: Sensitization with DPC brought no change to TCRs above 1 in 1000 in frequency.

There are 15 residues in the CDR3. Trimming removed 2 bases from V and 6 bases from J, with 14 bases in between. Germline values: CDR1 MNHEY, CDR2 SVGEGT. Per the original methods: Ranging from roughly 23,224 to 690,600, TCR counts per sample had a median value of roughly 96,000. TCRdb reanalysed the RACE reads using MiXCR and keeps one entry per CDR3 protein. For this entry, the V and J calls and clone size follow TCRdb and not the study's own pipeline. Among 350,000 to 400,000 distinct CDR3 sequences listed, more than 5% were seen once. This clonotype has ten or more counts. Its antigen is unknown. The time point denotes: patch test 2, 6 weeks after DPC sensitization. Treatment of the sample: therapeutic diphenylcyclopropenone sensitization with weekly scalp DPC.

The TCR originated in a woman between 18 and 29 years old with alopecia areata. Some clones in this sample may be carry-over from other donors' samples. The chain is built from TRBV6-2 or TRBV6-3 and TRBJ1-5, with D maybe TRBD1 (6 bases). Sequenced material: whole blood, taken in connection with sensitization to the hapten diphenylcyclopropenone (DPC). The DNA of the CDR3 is TGTGCCAGCAGTTACGGGGGGGGCCGGGTTCAGCCCCAGCATTTT. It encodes CASSYGGGRVQPQHF.